This T cell receptor beta chain stems from a study of PD-1 blockade in classical Hodgkin lymphoma. On this clone itself: The antigen is not known.

The data were produced by immunoSEQ multiplex PCR, yet TCRdb's version contains in-frame clones alone and is incomplete. The sample includes tens of thousands of clones, approximately 90% of them seen just once. General study findings and limits: Reported findings placed baseline TCR diversity lower in newly diagnosed patients (compared with healthy donors). For complete responders, baseline diversity was comparable to that of newly diagnosed patients. Differences between repertoires have undefined causes, possibly disease activity or prior therapy.

J gave up 1 base and V 1 base, and 4 bases lay outside the gene matches. Germline-derived CDR1 and CDR2 are MNHEY and SMNVEV (reference sequence). The CDR3 runs to 16 residues. After autologous stem cell transplantation all patients relapsed, and prior brentuximab vedotin exposure differed between cohorts. Complete response, partial response or progressive disease were the best responses. The TCR sequence derives from a human donor with classical Hodgkin lymphoma. The J gene is TRBJ2-1, the V gene TRBV27; 7 bases fit TRBD1. Sequencing used peripheral blood mononuclear cells (PBMCs), obtained at baseline. Here the CDR3 DNA reads TGTGCCAGCAGTTTATTCGACAGGGTATCCTACAATGAGCAGTTCTTC. Encoded protein: CASSLFDRVSYNEQFF.